This entry describes one T cell receptor beta chain. Its antigen is unknown. Version v3.0 of the immunoSEQ assay ran at survey level. It was about 35,000-55,000 T-cell genomes per sample that sequencing targeted. Produced via immunoSEQ multiplex PCR; TCRdb's table is partial and in-frame only. Of some 31,000 clones detected, more than 60% appear once; the ten largest clones hold around 8%. This sample was taken from a study of long-term antiretroviral therapy in people with HIV. Whole-study findings and limits: The study collected no data on ART adherence, viral resistance or therapy changes.

CDR3 size: 14 residues. Germline V gene sequence: CDR1 MNHEY, CDR2 SMNVEV (reference sequence). V was shortened by 4 bases and J by 5 bases, with 14 bases between the two germline ends. Specimens retained about 1-10 million cryopreserved PBMC preceding DNA extraction. The sample was unsorted PBMCs, taken 3.1 years after starting antiretroviral therapy. The gene calls are TRBV27 and TRBJ2-5; D remains unclear. The sequence derives from a woman aged 50 to 60 with HIV. The CDR3 sequence is CASSSNSVWETQYF. The CDR3 DNA sequence: TGTGCCAGCAGTTCAAACTCGGTTTGGGAGACCCAGTACTTC.